This is a list of T cell receptor beta chains from one sample in a study of T cells in Graves' hyperthyroidism and ophthalmopathy. TCRdb independently ran MiXCR on the multiplex PCR reads; one entry per CDR3 protein. The table includes some 600,000 distinct CDR3 sequences, 11% to 15% detected once. Material for sequencing was blood. The receptors stem from a young woman with Graves' hyperthyroidism that later progressed to Graves' ophthalmopathy. Both conserved end residues are trimmed from each CDR3. Fields, in order: J gene, CDR3 length, clone size, V gene, CDR3 protein. Clone size is given for some rows only: seen once, a few or many times, or a class if the clone is expanded.

J: TRBJ2-2
length: 13
size: .
V: TRBV2
CDR3: ASRSGTVNTGELF

J: TRBJ1-5
length: 11
size: many
V: TRBV24-1
CDR3: ATLTGFNQPQH

J: TRBJ1-2
length: 11
size: many
V: TRBV11-3
CDR3: ASSSGTPNLIT

J: TRBJ2-1
length: 17
size: .
V: TRBV3-1
CDR3: ASSRGLAGVLVSYNEQF

J: TRBJ2-7
length: 12
size: few
V: TRBV5-1
CDR3: ASSLVGNSYEQY

J: TRBJ2-1
length: 15
size: many
V: TRBV11-2
CDR3: ASSLEPTGEGRVEQF

J: TRBJ2-7
length: 14
size: many
V: TRBV6-5
CDR3: ASSYSKSWSSYEQY

J: TRBJ2-7
length: 11
size: few
V: TRBV30
CDR3: AWSGDWSYEQY

J: TRBJ1-1
length: 13
size: few
V: TRBV18
CDR3: ASSPPIRTVTEAF

J: TRBJ2-7
length: 13
size: few
V: TRBV7-8
CDR3: ASSSRTSGRYEQY

J: TRBJ2-3
length: 19
size: many
V: TRBV12-3/TRBV12-4
CDR3: ASTQWGGLAGIGTSTDTQY

J: TRBJ2-7
length: 10
size: many
V: TRBV3-1
CDR3: ASSQGADEQY

J: TRBJ2-1
length: 13
size: many
V: TRBV20-1
CDR3: SARIGGAGHNEQF

J: TRBJ1-6
length: 12
size: .
V: TRBV6-1
CDR3: ASSPTAYNSPLH

J: TRBJ2-5
length: 12
size: .
V: TRBV4-1
CDR3: ASSQEPYQETQY

J: TRBJ1-1
length: 13
size: few
V: TRBV18
CDR3: ASSPGGQLNTEAF

J: TRBJ1-1
length: 14
size: .
V: TRBV12-5
CDR3: ASSQGQTYGDTEAF

J: TRBJ1-1
length: 12
size: many
V: TRBV6-5
CDR3: ASSYPGLYTEAF

J: TRBJ1-6
length: 12
size: .
V: TRBV5-1
CDR3: ASSLAPGDSPLH

J: TRBJ2-5
length: 12
size: many
V: TRBV7-2
CDR3: ASSLGDYQETQY

J: TRBJ1-3
length: 11
size: .
V: TRBV30
CDR3: AWSSGHGNTIY

J: TRBJ2-1
length: 9
size: .
V: TRBV11-2
CDR3: ASRSGFEQF

J: TRBJ2-2
length: 12
size: .
V: TRBV5-1
CDR3: ASSLVSESGELF

J: TRBJ1-1
length: 10
size: many
V: TRBV12-3/TRBV12-4
CDR3: ASSFWDTEAF

J: TRBJ1-4
length: 15
size: many
V: TRBV15
CDR3: ATSRARHVTTNEKLF

J: TRBJ2-1
length: 13
size: many
V: TRBV6-2/TRBV6-3
CDR3: ASTNPPRWNNEQF

J: TRBJ2-6
length: 13
size: many
V: TRBV7-9
CDR3: ASRTMGSGANVLT

J: TRBJ1-5
length: 12
size: many
V: TRBV24-1
CDR3: ATSEGRSNQPQH

J: TRBJ1-1
length: 13
size: many
V: TRBV6-1
CDR3: ASSHRVSPNTEAF

J: TRBJ2-7
length: 12
size: many
V: TRBV4-1
CDR3: ASSQLGTSSEQY

J: TRBJ2-1
length: 19
size: .
V: TRBV13
CDR3: ASSLSPWRSSRLSSYNEQF

J: TRBJ1-1
length: 13
size: many
V: TRBV25-1
CDR3: ASSGATGTPTEAF

J: TRBJ2-3
length: 15
size: .
V: TRBV7-3
CDR3: ASSAMGTSGSGDTQY